A selection of T cell receptor beta chains follows, all from one sample in a study of T cells after yellow fever vaccination. TCRdb re-called the 5' RACE reads through MiXCR, storing one row per CDR3 protein. The table lists tens of thousands of distinct CDR3 sequences, roughly 7.3% of them singletons. The source material was CD8+ T cells sorted from PBMCs, sampled approximately 15 days after the first yellow fever vaccination. The receptors derive from a young man who received the YFV17D yellow fever vaccine. CDR3s include the opening cysteine and the closing phenylalanine or tryptophan. A D gene is named only where the DNA matches it firmly. Where a row states a size, it is once, few, many or the class of an expanded clone; other rows omit it.

d_call clone_size j_call v_call cdr3_aa cdr3_nt
NA many TRBJ2-3 TRBV29-1 CSVAVAALRTDTQYF TGCAGCGTAGCAGTCGCAGCGCTCCGCACAGATACGCAGTATTTT
TRBD1 NA TRBJ2-1 TRBV11-2 CASSLGRGRSRNNEQFF TGTGCCAGCAGCTTAGGCAGGGGGCGGTCTAGGAACAATGAGCAGTTCTTC
TRBD2 many TRBJ2-1 TRBV19 CASSSGVPYNEQFF TGTGCCAGTAGCAGCGGGGTACCTTACAATGAGCAGTTCTTC
TRBD2 many TRBJ2-2 TRBV12-3/TRBV12-4 CASSLGGGRNGELFF TGTGCCAGCAGTTTGGGCGGGGGGCGGAACGGGGAGCTGTTTTTT
NA many TRBJ2-1 TRBV6-4 CASSEGSLYNEQFF TGTGCCAGCAGTGAAGGGAGTTTATACAATGAGCAGTTCTTC
NA many TRBJ2-6 TRBV19 CASTEHRISGANVLTF TGTGCCAGTACCGAACACCGGATCTCTGGGGCCAACGTCCTGACTTTC
NA many TRBJ2-1 TRBV7-9 CASSPLDSSSYNEQFF TGTGCCAGCAGCCCCCTAGACTCGAGCTCCTACAATGAGCAGTTCTTC
NA many TRBJ1-2 TRBV6-2/TRBV6-3 CASSYVSYYGYTF TGTGCCAGCAGTTACGTTTCTTATTATGGCTACACCTTC
TRBD1 many TRBJ2-1 TRBV4-1 CASSIRGTGVFYNEQFF TGCGCCAGCAGCATCAGGGGGACAGGGGTTTTTTACAATGAGCAGTTCTTC
TRBD2 many TRBJ2-3 TRBV11-2 CASSLEGGTSSGGLGVDTQYF TGTGCCAGCAGCCTAGAGGGTGGGACGTCTAGCGGGGGCCTCGGGGTAGATACGCAGTATTTT
NA many TRBJ2-2 TRBV29-1 CSVEDLHQNTGELFF TGCAGCGTTGAGGATCTACACCAGAACACCGGGGAGCTGTTTTTT
NA many TRBJ2-3 TRBV10-3 CAIGDSTDTQYF TGTGCCATCGGGGACAGCACAGATACGCAGTATTTT
NA NA TRBJ2-2 TRBV4-2 CASSPARIDNTGELFF TGTGCCAGCAGCCCCGCGCGAATAGACAACACCGGGGAGCTGTTTTTT
TRBD2 many TRBJ2-1 TRBV12-3/TRBV12-4 CASSSDRSGLAAYNEQFF TGTGCCAGCAGTTCGGACCGATCGGGACTAGCGGCCTACAATGAGCAGTTCTTC
TRBD2 many TRBJ2-2 TRBV7-6 CASSPTSGVSTGELFF TGTGCCAGCAGCCCGACTAGCGGGGTTAGCACCGGGGAGCTGTTTTTT
TRBD1 many TRBJ2-5 TRBV6-5 CASSSGTAGETQYF TGTGCCAGCAGTTCCGGGACAGCAGGAGAGACCCAGTACTTC
TRBD2 few TRBJ2-5 TRBV7-2 CASSPRTSNVQETQYF TGTGCCAGCAGCCCCAGGACTAGCAACGTTCAAGAGACCCAGTACTTC
NA NA TRBJ1-3 TRBV24-1 CATRPGNTIYF TGTGCCACCCGGCCTGGAAACACCATATATTTT
TRBD1 few TRBJ1-2 TRBV27 CASSKRTGESYGYTF TGTGCCAGCAGTAAACGGACAGGCGAATCCTATGGCTACACCTTC
NA many TRBJ2-1 TRBV7-9 CASSLIDEQFF TGTGCCAGCAGCTTAATCGATGAGCAGTTCTTC
NA many TRBJ2-1 TRBV6-6 CASSLEPPGEPGYNEQFF TGTGCCAGCAGCCTCGAACCCCCCGGGGAGCCGGGATACAATGAGCAGTTCTTC
NA few TRBJ1-3 TRBV7-2 CASSPRGLERNTIYF TGTGCCAGCAGCCCTAGAGGACTTGAAAGAAACACCATATATTTT
NA many TRBJ1-4 TRBV4-3 CASSRRGEGEKLFF TGCGCCAGCAGCCGTCGAGGGGAAGGGGAAAAACTGTTTTTT
TRBD1 many TRBJ2-1 TRBV20-1 CSALRDSFNEQFF TGCAGCGCTCTCCGGGACAGCTTTAATGAGCAGTTCTTC
NA many TRBJ2-1 TRBV6-5 CASSYGAVDEQFF TGTGCCAGCAGTTATGGGGCAGTCGATGAGCAGTTCTTC
TRBD2 many TRBJ2-5 TRBV11-2 CASRLAGGWETQYF TGTGCCAGCAGATTAGCGGGGGGGTGGGAGACCCAGTACTTC
NA many TRBJ2-2 TRBV4-1 CASSPSVGGTGELFF TGCGCCAGCAGCCCCTCCGTCGGAGGGACCGGGGAGCTGTTTTTT